This T cell receptor (beta chain) comes out of a study of molecular identifiers for immune sequencing clone quantification. CDR1 is SGHDN, CDR2 FVKESK, per germline. The CDR3 is made up of 14 amino acids. Trimming stripped 1 base from V and 4 bases from J, with 8 bases between. From the PCR reads, TCRdb called clonotypes with MiXCR, one entry per CDR3 protein. The table includes 85,000 to 95,000 distinct CDR3 sequences, around 20% detected once. In its sample, this clonotype was seen many times. The rearrangement links TRBV14 to TRBJ2-1, with a possible D match to TRBD2 (6 bases). Sequencing input: naive CD8+ T cells from blood, with Jurkat cell RNA spiked in. The sample's subset: FACS-sorted CD8+CD4-CCR7+CD45RA+ naive T cells. The TCR comes from a human donor in good health. Some libraries in this study had Jurkat cell RNA spiked in. The CDR3 nucleotides are TGTGCCAGCAGCCAAGGGGGACTGTACAATGAGCAGTTCTTC. Its translation is CASSQGGLYNEQFF.